The text below deals with one TCR beta chain. The target antigen is unknown. Isolated per sample were at least 6 million PBMCs. The sample comes from a study of blood T cells in healthy people across ages. CDR3 length equals 15 residues. CDR1 is SGHTA, CDR2 FQGTGA, per germline. General study findings and limits: Donor CMV infection status was unknown, possibly confounding age-related changes in expanded clonotypes.

Together with a sample-barcoded 5' primer, a J-beta primer mix was included in a second PCR lasting roughly 6 to 12 cycles. Every cDNA was tagged by a template-switch adaptor with 12 random nucleotides. TCRdb passed the 5' RACE reads through MiXCR, listing each CDR3 protein once. The top ten clones hold 28% of a sample with approximately 800,000 distinct CDR3 sequences, approximately 59% of them seen once. The sample taken for sequencing was blood. The V gene is TRBV7-3, the J gene TRBJ2-4; D unresolved. The J call is uncertain, as TRBJ2-7 better fits the DNA end. This TCR was sampled from a young man in good health. Written as DNA, the CDR3 is TGTGCCAGCAGCTTAACGCGGATAGGCTCCTACGAGCAGTACTTC. Encoded protein: CASSLTRIGSYEQYF.